This T cell receptor beta chain comes out of a study of cytomegalovirus exposure and HLA in healthy donors. Germline V gene data show CDR1 as SGHNT and CDR2 as YYREEE (reference sequence). The V end was cut by 2 bases, the J end by 0 bases, with 15 bases between. This CDR3 region has 16 residues. Assay used: immunoSEQ multiplex PCR; TCRdb lists only in-frame clones, some missing. This table holds 60,000 to 75,000 clones, roughly 96% found once. The study, taken as a whole, reports: It was found in a later analysis that first-cohort TCR clusters tended to co-occur in the 130 or so validation repertoires.

With regard to this clone: Antigen: not known.

The sequenced material came from PBMCs. V usage is TRBV5-4 and J usage is TRBJ2-7; D might be TRBD2 (5 bases). The TCR originated in a man younger than 30 in good health and CMV-seronegative. The CDR3 DNA reads TGTGCCAGCAGCTTTTCCCGAGGGCGGAGCTCCTACGAGCAGTACTTC. It specifies CASSFSRGRSSYEQYF.